These 8 T cell receptor beta chains originate from one sample sequenced in a study of blood T cell repertoires in COVID-19 (dated by TCRdb to about 2020). Receptors were amplified or captured by the immunoSEQ multiplex PCR assay. Imported from immuneACCESS, the table was reduced by TCRdb to in-frame sequences with V and J called. These copies leave out some clones; in studies compared against another copy, an unresolved V gene accounts for under half, and the cause of the remainder is not known. The sample includes roughly 250,000 clones, with roughly 80% observed a single time. Together, the top ten hold approximately 4% of the sample. Sequenced material: peripheral blood. These TCRs come from a middle-aged woman with active or convalescent COVID-19.

V gene TRBV9 combines with J gene TRBJ1-6; D uncertain. The CDR3 length is 13 residues. V shed 2 bases and J shed 9 bases, with 9 bases lying between them. From germline, CDR1 is SGDLS and CDR2 YYNGEE. In DNA, the CDR3 is TGTGCCAGCAGCGTCGGGTTGGCTTCACCCCTCCACTTT. It translates to CASSVGLASPLHF.

V gene TRBV6-5 combines with J gene TRBJ1-5; TRBD1 might be the D (5 bases). Germline V gene lookup returns CDR1 MNHEY and CDR2 SVGAGI. The CDR3 has 13 amino acids. V was pared by 5 bases and J by 4 bases, with 9 bases between. In DNA form, the CDR3 reads TGTGCCAGCAGTCAACAGGCTAATCAGCCCCAGCATTTT. Amino acids: CASSQQANQPQHF.

The rearrangement links TRBV2 to TRBJ2-7, with TRBD1 as a possible D gene (6 bases). The CDR3 has 14 residues. V dropped 4 bases and J dropped 2 bases, with 12 bases sitting between them. CDR1 and CDR2 (germline): SNHLY, FYNNEI. For the CDR3, the DNA is TGTGCCAGCAGTGGCTGGACAGCCACCTACGAGCAGTACTTC. Translation gives CASSGWTATYEQYF.

This chain connects TRBV4-1 to TRBJ2-1, with D perhaps TRBD1 (5 bases). V lost 2 bases and J lost 6, with 17 bases in between. Germline V gene data show CDR1 as MGHRA and CDR2 as YSYEKL. CDR3 size: 16 residues. CDR3 sequence (DNA): TGCGCCAGCAGCCAATTTGAAGGGGCGCCCCCCAATGAGCAGTTCTTC. This codes for CASSQFEGAPPNEQFF.

The chain joins TRBV20-1 to TRBJ1-2, with a possible D match to TRBD1 (6 bases). The germline gives CDR1 DFQATT, CDR2 SNEGSKA (reference sequence). V lost 3 bases and J 8 bases, leaving 13 bases between the germline ends. This CDR3 contains 12 residues. CDR3 nucleotides: TGCAGTGCTAGTAGACCTAGGGGGGGCTACACCTTC. Translated, it gives CSASRPRGGYTF.

This sequence joins TRBV5-4 and TRBJ2-5; D perhaps matches TRBD1 (7 bases). V was cut by 0 bases and J by 5 bases, with 8 bases left in between. Germline V gives CDR1 SGHNT, CDR2 YYREEE (reference sequence). This CDR3 contains 13 residues. DNA for the CDR3: TGTGCCAGCAGCTTGGCAGGGGGGGAGACCCAGTACTTC. Translated: CASSLAGGETQYF.

The chain joins TRBV2 to TRBJ2-3; D may be TRBD1 (6 bases). The length of the CDR3 is 16 residues. V dropped 4 bases and J dropped 4 bases, with 18 bases sitting between them. In germline, CDR1 is SNHLY, CDR2 FYNNEI. The CDR3 protein is CASSVGLAGESDTQYF. The CDR3 DNA follows: TGTGCCAGCAGTGTGGGTTTGGCAGGGGAGTCAGATACGCAGTATTTT.

The J gene is TRBJ1-6, the V gene TRBV10-3; D is ambiguous. Trimming took 6 bases from V and 9 from J, leaving 21 bases between them. Per the germline V gene, CDR1 is ENHRY and CDR2 is SYGVKD. The CDR3 has 16 residues. CDR3 sequence reads: CAISPPPVKIFSPLHF. The DNA of the CDR3 is TGTGCCATCAGCCCCCCGCCGGTTAAAATTTTTTCACCCCTCCACTTT.